A selection of T cell receptor beta chains follows, all from one sample in a study of early T cells in non-severe SARS-CoV-2 infection. TCRdb reprocessed the 5' RACE reads with MiXCR, giving one entry per CDR3 protein. The sample yields around 50,000 distinct CDR3 sequences, roughly 12% seen once. Sequenced: whole blood. These receptors were collected from an adult who was a healthcare worker with PCR-confirmed SARS-CoV-2 infection or an uninfected control (not recorded which). Each CDR3 is given with its conserved first and last residue.

>TRBV29-1
CSVEGDLTIGEQFF
>TRBV28
CASSSLHRGQNYGYTF
>TRBV5-1
CASSLAPPTSGGHYEQYF
>TRBV5-1
CASRGDSLGYTF
>TRBV14
CASSQERETGELFF
>TRBV19
CASSILQPNQPQHF
>TRBV11-2
CASSLVGPFEQFF
>TRBV12-3/TRBV12-4
CASSPHTGTYGYTF
>TRBV20-1
CSARDGGRVTDNSPLHF
>TRBV7-3
CASSLITGAPAFF
>TRBV12-3/TRBV12-4
CASSFGGRTDTQYF
>TRBV12-3/TRBV12-4
CAILGTGRTEAFF
>TRBV28
CASSRTSGGFGSYNEQFF
>TRBV5-1
CASSPGTDTDTQYF
>TRBV30
CATSGRGSYNEQFF
>TRBV20-1
CSASPEGRGSYNEQFF
>TRBV6-5
CASSRSTSGAAVSIQYF
>TRBV20-1
CSASGQVRGEAFF
>TRBV14
CASSPFVTGGTEAFF
>TRBV28
CATTKGGGNIQYF
>TRBV10-3
CAISESWGQAGANVLTF
>TRBV29-1
CSVVALSSYNEQFF
>TRBV6-5
CASSLGQGEQYF
>TRBV4-1
CASSQDPSGSHPEQYF
>TRBV20-1
CSAPPSVGGNYEQYF
>TRBV7-3
CASSPDGGAYSYNEQFF
>TRBV20-1
CSARAIGQGGGYTF
>TRBV11-3
CASSLGTGYEQYF
>TRBV28
CASSLSQGLAIYNEQFF
>TRBV9
CASSPAPLYNEQFF
>TRBV29-1
CSVYRWEDQETQYF
>TRBV7-8
CASSTGGGLPYEQYF
>TRBV20-1
CSAIRGIGEQYF
>TRBV29-1
CSVRDYQGTQYF
>TRBV7-6
CASSPAPSGGDTGELFF
>TRBV7-3
CASRAIGMAGELFF
>TRBV10-3
CAIPSGWGEQYF
>TRBV10-1
CASSESKATGELFF
>TRBV6-4
CASSEGQGTDTQYF
>TRBV29-1
CSVEWGGQPQHF
>TRBV29-1
CSVEGASGSYEQYF